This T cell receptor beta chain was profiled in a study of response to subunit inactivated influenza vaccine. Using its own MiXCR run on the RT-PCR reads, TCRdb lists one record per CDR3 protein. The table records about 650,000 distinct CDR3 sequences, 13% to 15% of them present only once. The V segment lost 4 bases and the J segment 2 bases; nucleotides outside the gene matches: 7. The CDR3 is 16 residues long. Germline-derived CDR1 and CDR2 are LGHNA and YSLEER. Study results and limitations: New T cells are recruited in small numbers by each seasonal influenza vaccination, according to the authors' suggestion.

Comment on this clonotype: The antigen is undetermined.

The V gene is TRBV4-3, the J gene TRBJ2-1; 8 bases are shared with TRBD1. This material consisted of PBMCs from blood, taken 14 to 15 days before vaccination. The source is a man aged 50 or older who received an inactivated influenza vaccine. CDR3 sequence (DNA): TGCGCCAGCAGCCCCCGACAGGGGCTAACCTACAATGAGCAGTTCTTC. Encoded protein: CASSPRQGLTYNEQFF.